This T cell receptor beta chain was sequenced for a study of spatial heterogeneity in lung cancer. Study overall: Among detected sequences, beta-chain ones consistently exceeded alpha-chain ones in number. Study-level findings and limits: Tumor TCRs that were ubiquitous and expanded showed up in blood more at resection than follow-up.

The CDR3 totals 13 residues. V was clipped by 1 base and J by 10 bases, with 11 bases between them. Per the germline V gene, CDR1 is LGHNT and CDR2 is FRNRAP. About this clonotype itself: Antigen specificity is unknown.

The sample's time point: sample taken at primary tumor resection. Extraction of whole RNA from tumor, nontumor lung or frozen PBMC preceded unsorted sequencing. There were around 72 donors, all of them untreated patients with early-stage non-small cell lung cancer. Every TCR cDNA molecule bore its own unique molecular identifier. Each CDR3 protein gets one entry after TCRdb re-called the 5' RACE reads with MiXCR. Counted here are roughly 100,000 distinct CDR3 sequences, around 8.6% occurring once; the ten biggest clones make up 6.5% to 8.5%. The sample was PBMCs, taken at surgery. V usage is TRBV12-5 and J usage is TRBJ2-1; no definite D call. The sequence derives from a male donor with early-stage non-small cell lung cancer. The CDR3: CASGLGVAREQFF. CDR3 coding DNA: TGTGCTAGTGGTTTGGGAGTAGCTCGGGAGCAGTTCTTC.